Listed below are T cell receptor beta chains from one sample, sequenced in a study of T-cell memory formation after mild COVID-19. MiXCR, run by TCRdb on the 5' RACE reads, gives a single entry per CDR3 protein. The data hold some 300,000 distinct CDR3 sequences, with 20% to 25% observed a single time. Material for sequencing was PBMCs or a T cell subset sorted from them (not recorded which). These TCRs come from a man aged 18-30 years who had mild COVID-19 (a few samples of this study predate the infection). Cell type and time point are not known. CDR3s include the opening cysteine and the closing phenylalanine or tryptophan. D genes are given only for firm matches. Only some rows state a clone size, as once, few, many or a class for expanded clones.

clone_size: many
d_call: TRBD1
v_call: TRBV12-3/TRBV12-4
j_call: TRBJ2-3
cdr3_aa: CASSLDRQGSTDTQYF

clone_size: -
d_call: TRBD1
v_call: TRBV3-1
j_call: TRBJ2-7
cdr3_aa: CASISGQGSEQYF

clone_size: -
d_call: -
v_call: TRBV20-1
j_call: TRBJ2-3
cdr3_aa: CSAPMPDTQYF

clone_size: -
d_call: -
v_call: TRBV5-1
j_call: TRBJ2-1
cdr3_aa: CASSPQGGDEQFF

clone_size: -
d_call: -
v_call: TRBV20-1
j_call: TRBJ2-7
cdr3_aa: CSARGHNYEQYF

clone_size: -
d_call: -
v_call: TRBV6-6
j_call: TRBJ1-2
cdr3_aa: CASRKRSDTNYGYTF

clone_size: -
d_call: -
v_call: TRBV25-1
j_call: TRBJ2-2
cdr3_aa: CASMGGSGELFF

clone_size: few
d_call: -
v_call: TRBV6-1
j_call: TRBJ1-2
cdr3_aa: CATLPGTKLGGYTF

clone_size: few
d_call: TRBD1
v_call: TRBV11-2
j_call: TRBJ1-1
cdr3_aa: CASRGQGLVAFF

clone_size: -
d_call: -
v_call: TRBV7-8
j_call: TRBJ2-1
cdr3_aa: CASSLSETYNEQFF

clone_size: -
d_call: -
v_call: TRBV21-1
j_call: TRBJ2-2
cdr3_aa: CASSGPGPRTGELFF

clone_size: -
d_call: -
v_call: TRBV14
j_call: TRBJ1-3
cdr3_aa: CASSQVLSGNTIYF

clone_size: -
d_call: -
v_call: TRBV6-5
j_call: TRBJ1-2
cdr3_aa: CASSYSAGDLYGYTF

clone_size: -
d_call: TRBD2
v_call: TRBV29-1
j_call: TRBJ2-1
cdr3_aa: CSVSSGGALSEQFF

clone_size: -
d_call: -
v_call: TRBV11-1
j_call: TRBJ2-1
cdr3_aa: CASSWAGVNEQFF

clone_size: few
d_call: -
v_call: TRBV20-1
j_call: TRBJ2-3
cdr3_aa: CSARDPQRSTDTQYF

clone_size: -
d_call: TRBD1
v_call: TRBV9
j_call: TRBJ2-1
cdr3_aa: CASSAWGQGADEQFF

clone_size: -
d_call: -
v_call: TRBV7-2
j_call: TRBJ1-5
cdr3_aa: CASSFYAGPDGNQPQHF

clone_size: -
d_call: TRBD1
v_call: TRBV20-1
j_call: TRBJ1-2
cdr3_aa: CSAKPPGQAYGYTF

clone_size: -
d_call: -
v_call: TRBV5-4
j_call: TRBJ2-5
cdr3_aa: CASSSAGANKETQYF

clone_size: few
d_call: TRBD2
v_call: TRBV5-1
j_call: TRBJ2-1
cdr3_aa: CASSLVYAGGRDEQFF

clone_size: -
d_call: TRBD2
v_call: TRBV7-9
j_call: TRBJ2-1
cdr3_aa: CASSPRGGAPLNEQFF

clone_size: -
d_call: -
v_call: TRBV29-1
j_call: TRBJ1-2
cdr3_aa: CSVEDRDYGYTF

clone_size: once
d_call: TRBD2
v_call: TRBV6-2/TRBV6-3
j_call: TRBJ2-1
cdr3_aa: CASSTRTSGRRDNEQFF

clone_size: few
d_call: -
v_call: TRBV12-3/TRBV12-4
j_call: TRBJ1-5
cdr3_aa: CASSLMPGGNQPQHF

clone_size: -
d_call: -
v_call: TRBV20-1
j_call: TRBJ2-3
cdr3_aa: CSAPRLSGDTQYF

clone_size: many
d_call: TRBD1
v_call: TRBV9
j_call: TRBJ1-4
cdr3_aa: CASSPGQGREKLFF

clone_size: -
d_call: -
v_call: TRBV5-1
j_call: TRBJ1-6
cdr3_aa: CASSLRGMGLYNSPLHF

clone_size: few
d_call: TRBD2
v_call: TRBV12-3/TRBV12-4
j_call: TRBJ2-3
cdr3_aa: CASRKTSEATQYF

clone_size: -
d_call: -
v_call: TRBV6-6
j_call: TRBJ1-3
cdr3_aa: CASSKGLYDTIYF

clone_size: -
d_call: -
v_call: TRBV6-2/TRBV6-3
j_call: TRBJ2-1
cdr3_aa: CASSYGHYEQFF

clone_size: few
d_call: -
v_call: TRBV7-2
j_call: TRBJ2-1
cdr3_aa: CASSSQGPNEQFF

clone_size: -
d_call: TRBD1
v_call: TRBV18
j_call: TRBJ2-3
cdr3_aa: CASSPRASGGEYTQYF

clone_size: -
d_call: -
v_call: TRBV4-2
j_call: TRBJ2-2
cdr3_aa: CASKVGVNTGELFF

clone_size: -
d_call: -
v_call: TRBV20-1
j_call: TRBJ1-1
cdr3_aa: CSAGEAPNTEAFF

clone_size: -
d_call: TRBD1
v_call: TRBV6-6
j_call: TRBJ1-5
cdr3_aa: CATRDRADNQPQHF

clone_size: many
d_call: -
v_call: TRBV7-9
j_call: TRBJ1-1
cdr3_aa: CASSLENREAFF

clone_size: few
d_call: -
v_call: TRBV7-7
j_call: TRBJ2-1
cdr3_aa: CASSSRVGGRGEQFF

clone_size: many
d_call: TRBD1
v_call: TRBV5-1
j_call: TRBJ2-5
cdr3_aa: CASSSGQGQETQYF

clone_size: -
d_call: -
v_call: TRBV7-8
j_call: TRBJ2-1
cdr3_aa: CASSVDLHRSYNEQFF

clone_size: few
d_call: -
v_call: TRBV7-2
j_call: TRBJ1-1
cdr3_aa: CASSLARTYSPGNTEAFF

clone_size: few
d_call: -
v_call: TRBV4-2
j_call: TRBJ2-2
cdr3_aa: CASSQDAGELFF